This T cell receptor (beta chain) emerged from a study of blood T cell repertoires in COVID-19. The wider study: Samples taken during acute and convalescent COVID-19 were collected in the United States, Italy and Spain. PBMCs, B-cell-depleted T cells, or T cells provided the cDNA or gDNA that made up the material.

In the authors' methods: Amplification from reference gene primers served as the basis for estimated nucleated cell counts. The repertoire was sequenced with immunoSEQ multiplex PCR; TCRdb's copy has only in-frame clones and lacks some. Clone size and the V and J calls come from that table; the DNA yielded D and trimming. The sample lists about 430,000 clones; 88% were seen once. Clinical history as reported by participants underpinned cohort assignment. This receptor was obtained from a woman younger than 30 who had been exposed to COVID-19. Sample: PBMCs or T cells enriched from blood (not recorded which).

The CDR3 reads CASSMRPYPRSYNSPLHF. The DNA of the CDR3 is TGTGCCAGCAGCATGAGGCCCTACCCTCGCTCCTATAATTCACCCCTCCACTTT. The chain combines TRBV21-1 with TRBJ1-6. TRBV21-1 is given as a pseudogene. This CDR3 contains 18 residues.